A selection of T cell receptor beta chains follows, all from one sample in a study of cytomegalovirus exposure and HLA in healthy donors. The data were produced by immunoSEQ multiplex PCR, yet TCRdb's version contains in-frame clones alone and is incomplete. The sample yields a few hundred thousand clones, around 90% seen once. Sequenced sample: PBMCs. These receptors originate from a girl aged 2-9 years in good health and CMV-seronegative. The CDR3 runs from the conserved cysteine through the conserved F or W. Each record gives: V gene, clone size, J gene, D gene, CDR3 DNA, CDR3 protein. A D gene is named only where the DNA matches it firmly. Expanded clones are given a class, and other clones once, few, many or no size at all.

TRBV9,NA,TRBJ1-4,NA,TGTGCCAGCAGCGTAGGGGGGGGGCTCGGTGAAAAACTGTTTTTT,CASSVGGGLGEKLFF
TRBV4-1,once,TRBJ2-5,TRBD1,TGCGCCAGCAGCCCAGGGGACAGACAAGAGACCCAGTACTTC,CASSPGDRQETQYF
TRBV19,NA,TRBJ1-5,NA,TGTGCCAGTAGTATGGGGACTGAGCAGCCCCAGCATTTT,CASSMGTEQPQHF
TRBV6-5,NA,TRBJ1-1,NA,TGTGCCAGCCTTAGCAGCGAGAACACTGAAGCTTTCTTT,CASLSSENTEAFF
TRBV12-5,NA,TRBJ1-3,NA,TGTGCTAGTGGTTTTCAGAAGAATCGGGATCTCTCTGGAAACACCATATATTTT,CASGFQKNRDLSGNTIYF
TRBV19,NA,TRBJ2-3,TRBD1,TGTGCCAGTAGATGGGGGCAGGGGGCAGATACGCAGTATTTT,CASRWGQGADTQYF
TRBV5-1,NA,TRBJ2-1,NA,TGCGCCAGCAGCTTGTACGACAGCAACAATGAGCAGTTCTTC,CASSLYDSNNEQFF
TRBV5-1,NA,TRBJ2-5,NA,TGCGCCAGCAGCCCTTCGGGGGTAGCGGAAGATGGGGAGACCCAGTACTTC,CASSPSGVAEDGETQYF
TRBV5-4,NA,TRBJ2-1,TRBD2,TGTGCCAGCAGCTCTCTGCTGTCTCTCGGGGGGAGCAATGAGCAGTTCTTC,CASSSLLSLGGSNEQFF
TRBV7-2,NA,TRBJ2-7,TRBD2,TGTGCCAGCAGCCCGGGAGGCAGGATACGCGAGCAGTACTTC,CASSPGGRIREQYF
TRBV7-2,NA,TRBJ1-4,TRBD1,TGTGCCAGCAGCCCAGACAGGGAGAATGAAAAACTGTTTTTT,CASSPDRENEKLFF
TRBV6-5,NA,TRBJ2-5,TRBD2,TGTGCCAGCAGTTACTCACACGGGGAGGGGGAGACCCAGTACTTC,CASSYSHGEGETQYF
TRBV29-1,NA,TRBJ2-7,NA,TGCAGCGTTGCGGAGAGCTACGAGCAGTACTTC,CSVAESYEQYF
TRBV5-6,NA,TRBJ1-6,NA,TGTGCCGGGGGGTGGGGTTCACCCCTCCACTTT,CAGGWGSPLHF
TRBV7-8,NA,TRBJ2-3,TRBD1,TGTGCCAGCAGCTCACAGGGGAGTAGTCCAGATACGCAGTATTTT,CASSSQGSSPDTQYF